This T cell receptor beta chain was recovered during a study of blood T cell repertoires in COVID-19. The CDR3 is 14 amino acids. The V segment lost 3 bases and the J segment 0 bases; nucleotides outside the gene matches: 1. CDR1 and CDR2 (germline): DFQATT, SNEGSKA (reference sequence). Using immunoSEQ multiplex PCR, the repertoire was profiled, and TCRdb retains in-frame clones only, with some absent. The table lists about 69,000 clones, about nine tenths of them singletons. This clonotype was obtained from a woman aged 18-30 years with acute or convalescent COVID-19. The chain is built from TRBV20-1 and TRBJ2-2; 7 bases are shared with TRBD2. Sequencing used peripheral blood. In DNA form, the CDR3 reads TGCAGTGCTAGTGCGGGAGCGAACACCGGGGAGCTGTTTTTT. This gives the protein CSASAGANTGELFF.